Below, 14 T cell receptor beta chains from the same sample are listed, as sequenced in a study of T cell responses to AZD1222 COVID-19 vaccine. The data were produced by immunoSEQ multiplex PCR, yet TCRdb's version contains in-frame clones alone and is incomplete. The data show 80,000 or so clones, 88% seen once. Sequencing used peripheral blood, obtained on day 0 of MenACWY control vaccination. These receptor sequences come from an adult in good health.

Comment on this clone: The junction shows a germline mismatch at one end, possibly a read error. This chain links TRBV15 with TRBJ2-3; 7 positions agree with TRBD2. The germline V gene encodes CDR1 LNHNV and CDR2 YYDKDF (reference sequence). CDR3 length: 15 residues. The CDR3 spells CAASRGAGTKGTQYF. The CDR3 DNA follows: TGTGCCGCCAGCAGAGGCGCGGGGACTAAGGGTACGCAGTATTTT.

This chain links TRBV2 with TRBJ2-5; D is perhaps TRBD2 (6 bases). Per the germline V gene, CDR1 is SNHLY and CDR2 is FYNNEI. The CDR3 totals 15 residues. The ends were cut back, 6 bases at V and 2 bases at J, with 16 bases in the middle. CDR3 in DNA: TGTGCCAGCAGGGAGACTAGTGGGAGACAAGAGACCCAGTACTTC. Encoded protein: CASRETSGRQETQYF.

The rearrangement joins TRBV5-5 to TRBJ2-7; D gene uncertain. The germline V gene has CDR1 SGHKS and CDR2 YYEKEE (reference sequence). The CDR3 has 15 amino acids. Trimming removed 0 bases from V and 5 bases from J, with 15 bases in between. The CDR3 spells CASSLALGTPHEQYF. In DNA, the CDR3 is TGTGCCAGCAGCTTGGCCCTAGGAACCCCCCACGAGCAGTACTTC.

The chain couples TRBV11-3 to TRBJ2-7, with a tentative D call TRBD1 (8 bases). The V end was cut by 4 bases, the J end by 6 bases, with 16 bases between. Germline assignment: CDR1 SGHNT and CDR2 YENEEA. The CDR3 runs to 14 residues. In DNA, the CDR3 is TGTGCCAGCAGCTATCTTACAGGGGGGGGCGAGCAGTACTTC. It codes for CASSYLTGGGEQYF.

On this clone itself: The sample carries other DNA sequences with the same CDR3. The chain is built from TRBV3-1 (or the pseudogene TRBV3-2) and TRBJ1-2, with D uncertain. The CDR3 extends over 11 amino acids. Between the trimmed V and J ends, which lost 0 bases and 7 bases, there was a span of 3 bases. The germline gives CDR1 LGHDT, CDR2 YNNKEL (reference sequence). CDR3 protein: CASSQDRGYTF. The CDR3 bases are TGTGCCAGCAGCCAAGATCGTGGCTACACCTTC.

V is TRBV2 and J is TRBJ1-2; tentatively, D is TRBD1 (5 bases). This CDR3 spans 11 amino acids. Trimming left V 8 bases short and J 5 bases short, with 9 bases between. In germline, CDR1 is SNHLY, CDR2 FYNNEI. This chain's CDR3 is CASGGTYGYTF. In nucleotides, the CDR3 is TGTGCCAGCGGCGGGACGTATGGCTACACCTTC.

This chain links TRBV5-6 with TRBJ1-1, with 7 bases matching TRBD1. The V gene end was trimmed by 1 base and the J gene end by 1 base; junction bases not matched to a gene: 4. Germline CDR1 and CDR2: SGHDT and YYEEEE. The CDR3 has 15 amino acids. CDR3 protein: CASSLRDRWNTEAFF. CDR3 bases: TGTGCCAGCAGCTTGAGGGACAGATGGAACACTGAAGCTTTCTTT.

The genes are TRBV5-1 and TRBJ1-4, with D possibly TRBD1 on 5 matching bases. Germline CDR1 SGHRS, CDR2 YFSETQ. Between the trimmed V and J ends, which lost 5 bases and 2 bases, there was a span of 7 bases. The length of the CDR3 is 13 residues. CDR3 DNA sequence: TGCGCCAGCAGGGGACGGACTAATGAAAAACTGTTTTTT. Translated: CASRGRTNEKLFF.

The chain recombines TRBV15 with TRBJ1-6; tentative D call: TRBD1 (5 bases). With 0 bases removed from V and 9 bases from J, the gap between germline ends came to 12 bases. Germline V gene lookup returns CDR1 LNHNV and CDR2 YYDKDF (reference sequence). This CDR3 spans 15 amino acids. CDR3 in DNA: TGTGCCACCAGCAGAGAGAAAGGGGCGGGTTCACCCCTCCACTTT. Protein: CATSREKGAGSPLHF.

The CDR3 DNA reads as TGTGCCAGCAGTGAACCAAAAACGGCCGAGAACTATGGCTACACCTTC. It translates to CASSEPKTAENYGYTF. V gene TRBV6-1 combines with J gene TRBJ1-2; D is unclear. With 2 bases removed from V and 2 bases from J, the gap between germline ends came to 15 bases. The CDR3 is 16 residues long. CDR1 is MNHNS, CDR2 SASEGT, per germline.

The gene calls are TRBV25-1 and TRBJ2-2; 7 nucleotides agree with TRBD2. This CDR3 has 18 residues. V shed 4 bases and J 3 bases; nucleotides not matched to a gene: 14. The V gene's germline CDR1 is MGHDK and CDR2 SYGVNS. As DNA, the CDR3 is TGTGCCAGCAGTGGTACCCTAGCGGAGGACCTTTACACCGGGGAGCTGTTTTTT. This codes for CASSGTLAEDLYTGELFF.

V usage is TRBV25-1 and J usage is TRBJ1-2; D not resolved. Germline V lookup: CDR1 MGHDK, CDR2 SYGVNS. Trimming left V 3 bases short and J 8 bases short, with 13 bases between. The CDR3 has 13 residues. In DNA, the CDR3 is TGTGCCAGCAGTGACGGTAGGGATCGGGGCTACACCTTC. As protein: CASSDGRDRGYTF.

This clone was counted a few times. This chain uses TRBV3-1 (or the pseudogene TRBV3-2) with TRBJ1-2; D might be TRBD1 (6 bases). This CDR3 has 16 amino acids. Trimming pared 0 bases from V and 4 bases from J, leaving 15 bases between. CDR1 is LGHDT, CDR2 YNNKEL, per germline (reference sequence). CDR3: CASSQDERTVIYGYTF. CDR3 bases: TGTGCCAGCAGCCAAGATGAGCGGACAGTGATCTATGGCTACACCTTC.

The gene calls are TRBV10-3 and TRBJ2-1, with 9 bases matching TRBD1. This CDR3 region has 14 residues. The germline CDR1 and CDR2 sequences are ENHRY and SYGVKD. V gave up 8 bases and J gave up 8 bases; unmatched junction bases: 10. The CDR3 DNA sequence: TGTGCCATCGGGCCGGGACAGGGCCTGGATGAGCAGTTCTTC. This encodes CAIGPGQGLDEQFF.